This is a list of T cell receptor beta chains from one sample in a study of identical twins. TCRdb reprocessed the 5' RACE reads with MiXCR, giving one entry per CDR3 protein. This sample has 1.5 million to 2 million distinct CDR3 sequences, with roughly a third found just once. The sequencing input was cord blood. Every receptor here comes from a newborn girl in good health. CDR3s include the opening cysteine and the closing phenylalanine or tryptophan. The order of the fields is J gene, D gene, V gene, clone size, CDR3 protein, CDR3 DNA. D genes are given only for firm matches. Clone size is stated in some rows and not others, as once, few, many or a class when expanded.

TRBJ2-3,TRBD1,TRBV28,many,CASEWDRGTDTQYF,TGTGCCAGTGAGTGGGACAGGGGCACAGATACGCAGTATTTT
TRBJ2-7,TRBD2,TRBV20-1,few,CSARDLAACEQYF,TGCAGTGCTAGAGATCTAGCGGCCTGCGAGCAGTACTTC
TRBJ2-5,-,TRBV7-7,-,CASSLDLKEPQYF,TGTGCCAGCAGCTTAGATCTAAAAGAGCCCCAGTACTTC
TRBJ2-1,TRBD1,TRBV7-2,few,CASSRQGALYNEQFF,TGTGCCAGCAGCCGACAGGGAGCCCTTTACAATGAGCAGTTCTTC
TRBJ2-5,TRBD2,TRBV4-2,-,CAGSQESPGVAGGWQETQYF,TGTGCCGGCAGCCAAGAGTCTCCCGGAGTAGCGGGGGGGTGGCAAGAGACCCAGTACTTC
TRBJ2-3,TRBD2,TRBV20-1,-,CSASPRLAVTDTQYF,TGCAGTGCTAGCCCACGACTAGCGGTCACAGATACGCAGTATTTT
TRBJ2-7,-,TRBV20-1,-,CSARVGFLSGDYEQYF,TGCAGTGCTAGAGTTGGGTTCCTCAGCGGAGACTACGAGCAGTACTTC
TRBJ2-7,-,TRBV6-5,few,CASSYTARHYEQYF,TGTGCCAGCAGTTATACGGCCCGACACTACGAGCAGTACTTC
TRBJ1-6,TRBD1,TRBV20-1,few,CSAREGDRGNSPPHF,TGCAGTGCTAGAGAAGGAGACAGGGGAAATTCACCCCCCCACTTT
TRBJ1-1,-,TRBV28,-,CASRWGSGTEAFF,TGTGCCAGCAGGTGGGGGAGTGGAACTGAAGCTTTCTTT
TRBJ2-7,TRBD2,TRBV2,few,CASSDRLAGDYEQYF,TGTGCCAGCAGTGATCGACTAGCGGGAGACTACGAGCAGTACTTC
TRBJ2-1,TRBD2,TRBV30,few,CAWSVPDSGAYNEQFF,TGTGCCTGGAGTGTCCCCGATAGCGGGGCCTACAATGAGCAGTTCTTC
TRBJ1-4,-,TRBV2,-,CASSETRVNEKLFF,TGTGCCAGCAGTGAGACCCGGGTTAATGAAAAACTGTTTTTT
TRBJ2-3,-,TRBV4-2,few,CASSQFEGTQYF,TGTGCCAGCAGCCAATTCGAGGGTACGCAGTATTTT
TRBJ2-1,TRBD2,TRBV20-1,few,CSARGLLAGGFSSYNEQFF,TGCAGTGCTAGAGGCTTACTAGCGGGAGGGTTTAGCTCCTACAATGAGCAGTTCTTC
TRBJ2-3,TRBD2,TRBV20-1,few,CSGSSGRVGRYHTDTQYF,TGCAGTGGCAGTAGCGGGAGGGTTGGCCGGTACCACACAGATACGCAGTATTTT
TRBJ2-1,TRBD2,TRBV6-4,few,CASSVGSGGPSYNEQFF,TGTGCCAGCAGTGTGGGTAGCGGGGGACCTTCCTACAATGAGCAGTTCTTC
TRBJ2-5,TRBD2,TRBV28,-,CASSLSGRGGEQYF,TGTGCCAGCAGTCTTAGCGGGAGGGGGGGTGAGCAGTACTTC
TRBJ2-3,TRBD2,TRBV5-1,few,CASSLSASGGITDTQYF,TGCGCCAGCAGCTTATCGGCTAGCGGGGGCATCACAGATACGCAGTATTTT
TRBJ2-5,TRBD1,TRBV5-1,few,CASSRDRVETQYF,TGCGCCAGCAGTAGGGACAGGGTCGAGACCCAGTACTTC
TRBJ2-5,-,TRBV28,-,CAGRTHGRVQETQYF,TGTGCCGGCAGGACCCACGGGAGAGTACAAGAGACCCAGTACTTC
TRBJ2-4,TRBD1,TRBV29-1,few,CSVTSRDRASLAKNIQYF,TGCAGCGTCACCAGCCGGGACAGGGCCTCTTTAGCCAAAAACATTCAGTACTTC
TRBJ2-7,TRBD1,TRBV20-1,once,CSVRDGDRGGFYEQYF,TGCAGTGTTAGAGATGGGGACAGGGGGGGTTTCTACGAGCAGTACTTC
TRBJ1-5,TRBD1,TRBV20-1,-,CSASRQGAGNQPQHF,TGCAGTGCTAGCCGACAGGGGGCGGGCAATCAGCCCCAGCATTTT
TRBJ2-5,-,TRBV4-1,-,CASSQGWRYYKETQYF,TGCGCCAGCAGCCAAGGCTGGAGGTACTACAAAGAGACCCAGTACTTC
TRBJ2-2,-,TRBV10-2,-,CASSALGQNTGELFF,TGCGCCAGCAGTGCATTAGGACAAAACACCGGGGAGCTGTTTTTT
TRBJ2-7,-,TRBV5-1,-,CASSADIYNEQYF,TGCGCCAGCAGCGCAGACATCTACAATGAGCAGTACTTC
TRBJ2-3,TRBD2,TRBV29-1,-,CSADGRERTDTQYF,TGCAGCGCCGACGGGCGGGAGAGAACAGATACGCAGTATTTT
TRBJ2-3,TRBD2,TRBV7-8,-,CASSLFLAGPDTQYF,TGTGCCAGCAGCTTATTTCTAGCGGGACCAGATACGCAGTATTTT
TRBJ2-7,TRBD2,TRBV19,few,CASSPSGRPYNEQYF,TGTGCCAGTAGTCCCAGCGGGAGGCCCTACAATGAGCAGTACTTC
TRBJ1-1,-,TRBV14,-,CASSQGKAPNTEAFF,TGTGCCAGCAGCCAAGGAAAGGCGCCAAACACTGAAGCTTTCTTT